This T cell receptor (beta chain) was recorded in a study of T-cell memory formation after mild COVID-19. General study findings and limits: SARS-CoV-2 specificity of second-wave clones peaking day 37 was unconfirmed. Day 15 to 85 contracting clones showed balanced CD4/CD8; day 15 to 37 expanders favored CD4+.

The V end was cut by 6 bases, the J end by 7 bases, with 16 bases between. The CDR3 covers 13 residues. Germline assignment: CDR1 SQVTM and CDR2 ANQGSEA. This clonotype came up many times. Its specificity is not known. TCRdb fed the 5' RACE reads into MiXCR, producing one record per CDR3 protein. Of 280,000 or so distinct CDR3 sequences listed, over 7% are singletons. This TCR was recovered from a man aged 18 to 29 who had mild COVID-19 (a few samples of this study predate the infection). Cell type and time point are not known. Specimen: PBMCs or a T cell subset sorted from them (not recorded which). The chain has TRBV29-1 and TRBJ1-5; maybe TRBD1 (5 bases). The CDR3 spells CSVKAQGDQPQHF. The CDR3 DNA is TGCAGCGTGAAGGCTCAGGGCGACCAGCCCCAGCATTTT. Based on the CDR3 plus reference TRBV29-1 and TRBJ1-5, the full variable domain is SAVISQKPSRDICQRGTSLTIQCQVDSQVTMMFWYRQQPGQSLTLIATANQGSEATYESGFVIDKFPISRPNLTFSTLTVSNMSPEDSSIYLCSVKAQGDQPQHFGDGTRLSIL.